The 26 T cell receptor beta chains in this list originate from one sample, sequenced in a study of blood T cells in healthy people across ages. Sample-barcoded 5' priming and a J-beta primer mix drove a second PCR of roughly 7 to 11 cycles. Via MiXCR, TCRdb re-called the 5' RACE reads, giving one row per CDR3 protein. The sample lists 1,100,000 or so distinct CDR3 sequences, under 55% occurring once. The sequenced sample consisted of blood. The origin of the receptors is a woman aged 55-69 years in good health.

In this sample, this clonotype turned up a few times. V and J are TRBV4-1 and TRBJ2-1; 10 nucleotides match TRBD2. Trimming cost V 0 bases and J 5 bases; bases outside gene matches: 10. Germline lookup yields CDR1 MGHRA and CDR2 YSYEKL. The CDR3 has 18 amino acids. The CDR3 DNA reads as TGCGCCAGCAGCCAAGAACCCCCGCTAGCGGGAGTAAACAATGAGCAGTTCTTC. This encodes CASSQEPPLAGVNNEQFF.

The chain employs TRBV7-9 and TRBJ2-7, with TRBD1 matching 12 bases. Germline V gene data show CDR1 as SEHNR and CDR2 as FQNEAQ (reference sequence). The CDR3 spans 15 residues. V trimming: 5 bases; J trimming: 3 bases; junction bases outside the gene matches: 5. The chain's CDR3 is CASSGGDRGLYEQYF. As DNA, the CDR3 is TGTGCCAGCAGCGGAGGGGACAGGGGGCTCTACGAGCAGTACTTC.

The chain uses TRBV6-1 and TRBJ1-2; tentatively, D is TRBD1 (5 bases). Germline-derived CDR1 and CDR2 are MNHNS and SASEGT. The CDR3 is made up of 12 amino acids. Trimming removed 8 bases at V and 8 bases at J, with 15 bases between. CDR3 in DNA: TGTGCCAGCGAGCCCACGGGGGACGGCTACACCTTC. This encodes CASEPTGDGYTF.

This clonotype was recorded once. V gene TRBV20-1 combines with J gene TRBJ2-1; maybe TRBD2 (6 bases). The CDR3 extends over 16 amino acids. Germline CDR1 reads DFQATT; CDR2 reads SNEGSKA (reference sequence). The V end was cut by 3 bases, the J end by 0 bases, with 15 bases between. CDR3 in DNA: TGCAGTGCTAGGACTAGTCTCTTAAGCTCCTACAATGAGCAGTTCTTC. This encodes CSARTSLLSSYNEQFF.

V is TRBV10-3 and J is TRBJ1-1, with D unclear. There are 14 residues in the CDR3. Germline CDR1 and CDR2: ENHRY and SYGVKD. The V gene lost 1 base and the J gene lost 1 base, with 7 bases spanning the gap. This chain's CDR3 is CAISEYGSNTEAFF. DNA for the CDR3: TGTGCCATCAGTGAGTATGGGTCGAACACTGAAGCTTTCTTT.

This clonotype was recorded many times. This sequence joins TRBV29-1 and TRBJ1-2; D gene uncertain. Germline assignment: CDR1 SQVTM and CDR2 ANQGSEA. The CDR3 totals 15 residues. Trimming pared 7 bases from V and 4 bases from J, leaving 22 bases between. Here the CDR3 DNA reads TGCAGCGCTGACTCGGGTCTGTCACCGCTCTATGGCTACACCTTC. This sequence encodes CSADSGLSPLYGYTF.

The rearrangement uses TRBV7-9 and TRBJ2-5; TRBD2 aligns across 7 bases. Losses at the gene ends were 2 bases for V and 2 bases for J; bases not matched to a gene: 5. CDR3 length: 15 amino acids. Germline assignment: CDR1 SEHNR and CDR2 FQNEAQ (reference sequence). The CDR3 sequence: CASSLFLAAQETQYF. CDR3 sequence (DNA): TGTGCCAGCAGCTTATTCCTAGCGGCTCAAGAGACCCAGTACTTC.

There are a few counts of this clonotype. V gene TRBV7-9 combines with J gene TRBJ2-7; 7 nucleotides align to TRBD1. The CDR3 is 13 residues long. Germline V gene sequence: CDR1 SEHNR, CDR2 FQNEAQ (reference sequence). V lost 5 bases and J lost 6; bases outside the gene matches: 7. CDR3 residues: CASSHQTGSEQYF. As DNA, the CDR3 is TGTGCCAGCAGCCACCAGACAGGGTCCGAGCAGTACTTC.

The J gene is TRBJ2-7, the V gene TRBV7-9; D possibly corresponds to TRBD1 (6 bases). Germline CDR1 SEHNR, CDR2 FQNEAQ (reference sequence). V was trimmed by 5 bases and J by 2 bases, leaving 22 bases between them. The CDR3 consists of 17 residues. The CDR3 sequence: CASSSGQGIISAYEQYF. CDR3 nucleotides: TGTGCCAGCAGCAGTGGGCAGGGGATAATTTCAGCCTACGAGCAGTACTTC.

There are many counts of this clonotype. The chain combines TRBV29-1 with TRBJ2-3; the match to TRBD2 covers 13 bases. This CDR3 is 15 amino acids long. The germline V gene has CDR1 SQVTM and CDR2 ANQGSEA. Trimming removed 4 bases from V and 3 bases from J; junction bases left unmatched: 4. This CDR3 reads CSVAGLAGRTDTQYF. Written as DNA, the CDR3 is TGCAGCGTTGCGGGACTAGCGGGAAGAACAGATACGCAGTATTTT.

The chain carries TRBV11-2 and TRBJ2-7; maybe TRBD2 (6 bases). The J call may be faulty, since TRBJ2-5 better matches the DNA end. The CDR3 sequence is 13 residues long. Germline V gene lookup returns CDR1 SGHAT and CDR2 FQNNGV. CDR3 nucleotide sequence: TGTGCCAGCAGTCGCGGGATGTTGGAGACCCAGTACTTC. This translates into CASSRGMLETQYF.

The chain has TRBV12-5 and TRBJ2-1; weak D call: TRBD2 (5 bases). Deletions cut 6 bases from V and 9 bases from J, with 12 bases between. CDR3 length: 12 amino acids. Germline lookup yields CDR1 LGHNT and CDR2 FRNRAP. The CDR3 spells CASGREGFEQFF. CDR3 in DNA: TGTGCTAGTGGGAGAGAGGGATTTGAGCAGTTCTTC.

CDR3 in DNA: TGTGCCACGGGGGAGGGGGAAAGCAATCAGCCCCAGCATTTT. It yields the protein CATGEGESNQPQHF. V and J are TRBV15 and TRBJ1-5; a possible D gene is TRBD1 (6 bases). CDR3 length equals 14 residues. Trimming took 9 bases from V and 1 from J, leaving 13 bases between them. Germline CDR1 reads LNHNV; CDR2 reads YYDKDF (reference sequence).

The rearrangement joins TRBV10-3 to TRBJ1-2; D remains unclear. Germline V CDR1 and CDR2: ENHRY, SYGVKD. The CDR3 sequence is 11 residues long. V lost 2 bases to trimming and J lost 4 bases, with 2 bases between them. CDR3: CAISESYGYTF. The CDR3 region has the DNA TGTGCCATCAGTGAGAGCTATGGCTACACCTTC.

The chain joins TRBV5-1 to TRBJ2-4; TRBD2 matches at 10 bases. Near its end, the DNA agrees better with TRBJ2-7, so the J call may be wrong. CDR3 length equals 17 residues. Looked up from germline, CDR1 is SGHRS and CDR2 is YFSETQ. The CDR3 sequence: CASSLFSSGSQIYEQYF. CDR3 coding DNA: TGCGCCAGCAGCTTGTTCTCTAGCGGGAGTCAGATCTACGAGCAGTACTTC.

The rearrangement uses TRBV29-1 and TRBJ1-2; unclear D gene. This CDR3 region has 12 residues. The V and J ends lost 4 bases and 0 bases respectively, with 6 bases between them. Germline V gene lookup returns CDR1 SQVTM and CDR2 ANQGSEA. This CDR3 is CSVGDPNYGYTF. The CDR3 DNA follows: TGCAGCGTTGGGGATCCTAACTATGGCTACACCTTC.

This clonotype turned up a few times. V gene TRBV25-1 combines with J gene TRBJ2-7, with 7 bases identical to TRBD1. The CDR3 length is 15 residues. Germline V gene data show CDR1 as MGHDK and CDR2 as SYGVNS. V lost 5 bases and J lost 3; bases outside the gene matches: 10. The DNA for the CDR3 is TGTGCCAGCAGTCTTTACCGGGACAGAGTCTACGAGCAGTACTTC. Amino acid sequence: CASSLYRDRVYEQYF.

This clonotype was counted only a few times. The chain recombines TRBV7-9 with TRBJ2-7; the D is unclear. This CDR3 has 20 amino acids. The V end lost 5 bases, the J end lost 4 bases, and 33 bases lay between the germline ends. The germline gives CDR1 SEHNR, CDR2 FQNEAQ (reference sequence). CDR3 region: CASSRHGKAGLDSNPYEQYF. As DNA, the CDR3 is TGTGCCAGCAGCCGGCATGGAAAAGCCGGGCTCGATTCTAACCCATACGAGCAGTACTTC.

This clonotype was found a few times. The V and J genes are TRBV29-1 and TRBJ1-4; weak D call: TRBD1 (5 bases). The CDR3 has 13 residues. The germline V gene has CDR1 SQVTM and CDR2 ANQGSEA. V was pared by 2 bases and J by 6 bases, with 10 bases between. CDR3 nucleotide sequence: TGCAGCGTTGAAACAGGCGTGGATGAAAAACTGTTTTTT. Protein sequence: CSVETGVDEKLFF. Variable domain in full (rest from reference TRBV29-1 and TRBJ1-4): SAVISQKPSRDICQRGTSLTIQCQVDSQVTMMFWYRQQPGQSLTLIATANQGSEATYESGFVIDKFPISRPNLTFSTLTVSNMSPEDSSIYLCSVETGVDEKLFFGSGTQLSVL.

This clonotype was seen only a few times. The chain is built from TRBV6-1 and TRBJ2-3; D might be TRBD1 (6 bases). Germline loops: CDR1 MNHNS, CDR2 SASEGT. CDR3 size: 15 residues. V dropped 4 bases and J dropped 7 bases, with 18 bases sitting between them. CDR3 protein: CASSAASGTHYTQYF. In DNA form, the CDR3 reads TGTGCCAGCAGTGCCGCCTCCGGGACACATTATACGCAGTATTTT.

The V and J genes are TRBV9 and TRBJ2-1; maybe TRBD1 (6 bases). The V and J ends lost 8 bases and 7 bases respectively, with 10 bases between them. The CDR3 extends over 11 amino acids. Germline assignment: CDR1 SGDLS and CDR2 YYNGEE. CDR3 sequence: CARYRGNEQFF. Here the CDR3 DNA reads TGTGCCAGGTATAGGGGGAATGAGCAGTTCTTC.

CDR3 region: CASSEGVGLADSYEQYF. The DNA of the CDR3 is TGTGCCAGCAGTGAAGGGGTTGGACTAGCGGACTCCTACGAGCAGTACTTC. The chain links TRBV6-1 to TRBJ2-7; TRBD2 matches at 10 bases. J was trimmed by 0 bases and V by 1 base; bases with no gene match: 6. This CDR3 is 17 amino acids long. Germline assignment: CDR1 MNHNS and CDR2 SASEGT.

V gene TRBV24-1 combines with J gene TRBJ2-7; weak D call: TRBD2 (6 bases). From germline, CDR1 is KGHDR and CDR2 SFDVKD. The CDR3 totals 15 residues. The V and J ends lost 3 bases and 7 bases respectively, with 18 bases between them. This CDR3 is CATSDPRGTAWEQYF. The CDR3 DNA follows: TGTGCCACCAGTGATCCGCGCGGGACCGCCTGGGAGCAGTACTTC.

This clonotype was seen a few times. This rearrangement joins TRBV11-1 to TRBJ2-7; D not resolved. Looked up from germline, CDR1 is SGHAT and CDR2 is FQDESV (reference sequence). Trimming shortened V by 1 base and J by 5 bases, and 9 bases separated the two germline ends. The CDR3 totals 13 residues. This CDR3 reads CASSLGEIDEQYF. The CDR3 bases are TGTGCCAGCAGCTTAGGGGAAATTGACGAGCAGTACTTC. The full variable domain, rest sourced from reference TRBV11-1 and TRBJ2-7, is EAEVAQSPRYKITEKSQAVAFWCDPISGHATLYWYRQILGQGPELLVQFQDESVVDDSQLPKDRFSAERLKGVDSTLKIQPAELGDSAMYLCASSLGEIDEQYFGPGTRLTVT.

This chain uses TRBV12-5 with TRBJ2-1; TRBD2 matches 9 bases. CDR1 LGHNT and CDR2 FRNRAP come from the germline V gene. With V trimmed by 6 bases and J by 7 bases, 10 bases remained unmatched. The CDR3 runs 15 residues. CDR3 sequence: CASGEPGLAGNEQFF. The DNA of the CDR3 is TGTGCTAGTGGGGAGCCGGGACTAGCAGGGAATGAGCAGTTCTTC.

J is TRBJ2-7 and V is TRBV7-8; unclear D gene. V lost 1 base and J lost 12, with 13 bases in between. Germline-derived CDR1 and CDR2 are SGHVS and FQNEAQ. CDR3 length: 12 amino acids. The CDR3 DNA reads as TGTGCCAGCAGCTTAGAGGTACAGCCCTTGTACTTC. Its protein is CASSLEVQPLYF.